The 11 T cell receptor beta chains reported below all come from one sample, sequenced in a study of OX40 agonist ivuxolimab in advanced cancers. Receptors were amplified or captured by the immunoSEQ multiplex PCR assay. TCRdb provides this immuneACCESS table in a form limited to in-frame rearrangements. Some clones are lacking; in checked studies, under half of them reflect an unresolved V gene, and why the rest are absent is not known. Recorded for this sample are roughly 50,000 clones; 80% to 85% of them occurred a single time. The ten largest make up under 15% of the sample. Here the sequenced sample was CD4+ or CD8+ T cells sorted from blood, taken in a trial of the OX40 agonist ivuxolimab. These receptors all stem from an adult with an advanced solid tumor such as melanoma, head and neck, liver or kidney cancer.

This clone was observed once. The chain uses TRBV7-9 and TRBJ1-5, with D unresolved. There are 17 residues in the CDR3. Germline V gene sequence: CDR1 SEHNR, CDR2 FQNEAQ (reference sequence). Trimming took 1 base from V and 4 from J, leaving 17 bases between them. The CDR3 loop is CASSLGPGWSGNQPQHF. CDR3 nucleotide sequence: TGTGCCAGCAGCTTAGGGCCAGGTTGGTCGGGAAATCAGCCCCAGCATTTT.

V usage is TRBV6-5 and J usage is TRBJ1-1; D not resolved. With 6 bases removed from V and 1 base from J, the gap between germline ends came to 9 bases. The germline CDR1 and CDR2 sequences are MNHEY and SVGAGI. The CDR3 runs to 13 residues. This CDR3 reads CASSLPGNTEAFF. The CDR3 nucleotides read TGTGCCAGCAGCCTCCCAGGGAACACTGAAGCTTTCTTT.

The chain recombines TRBV7-3 with TRBJ2-2; no clear D. The CDR3 loop spans 13 amino acids. Trimming pared 0 bases from V and 5 bases from J, leaving 4 bases between. Germline V CDR1 and CDR2: SGHTA, FQGTGA. This CDR3 is CASSLTGTGELFF. The CDR3 DNA reads as TGTGCCAGCAGCTTAACCGGGACCGGGGAGCTGTTTTTT.

V gene TRBV7-2 combines with J gene TRBJ1-6, with 10 bases fitting TRBD1. This CDR3 region has 14 residues. CDR1 SGHTA and CDR2 FQGNSA come from the germline V gene. Trimming at V came to 6 bases and at J to 8 bases, leaving 4 bases not matched to a gene. The CDR3 loop is CASRRTGGDSPLHF. CDR3 in DNA: TGTGCCAGCAGGCGGACAGGGGGAGATTCACCCCTCCACTTT.

This chain uses TRBV6-5 with TRBJ2-5, with 8 nucleotides matching TRBD2. The CDR3 consists of 16 residues. The V gene end was trimmed by 2 bases and the J gene end by 2 bases; junction bases not matched to a gene: 7. CDR1 MNHEY and CDR2 SVGAGI come from the germline V gene. CDR3 residues: CASSYGSSGFQETQYF. DNA for the CDR3: TGTGCCAGCAGTTACGGGTCTAGCGGGTTTCAAGAGACCCAGTACTTC.

The chain links TRBV7-6 to TRBJ2-2, with D unclear. Germline-derived CDR1 and CDR2 are SGHVS and FNYEAQ. The CDR3 length is 15 residues. Trimming took off 11 bases at V and 2 bases at J, with 18 bases between the two ends. This CDR3 reads CAARRSLSNTGELFF. The CDR3, as DNA: TGTGCCGCCCGGCGGTCCTTATCAAACACCGGGGAGCTGTTTTTT.

This sequence joins TRBV7-2 and TRBJ2-3; 8 bases are a match to TRBD2. The CDR3 has 14 residues. The V and J ends lost 7 bases and 3 bases, in that order; junction bases with no gene match: 6. The V gene's germline CDR1 is SGHTA and CDR2 FQGNSA. DNA for the CDR3: TGTGCCAGCATGCGGGAGGTGGGTACAGATACGCAGTATTTT. This codes for CASMREVGTDTQYF.

The chain joins TRBV5-5 to TRBJ1-2, with 8 bases that match TRBD1. Losses at the gene ends were 4 bases for V and 0 bases for J; bases not matched to a gene: 5. In germline, CDR1 is SGHKS, CDR2 YYEKEE (reference sequence). The CDR3 runs 15 residues. The CDR3 coding sequence is TGTGCCAGCAGCCCCGGGACAGGTGCTAACTATGGCTACACCTTC. It codes for CASSPGTGANYGYTF.

The rearrangement links TRBV18 to TRBJ1-1; D uncertain. V was shortened by 4 bases and J by 7 bases, with 7 bases between the two germline ends. Germline CDR1 KGHSH, CDR2 LQKENI. CDR3 length: 11 residues. The CDR3 DNA is TGTGCCAGCTCACAGACGGATGAAGCTTTCTTT. Its translation is CASSQTDEAFF.

The chain joins TRBV10-3 to TRBJ1-6; 8 positions match TRBD1. This CDR3 comprises 14 residues. Germline V gene data show CDR1 as ENHRY and CDR2 as SYGVKD. With 6 bases clipped from V and 5 bases from J, the junction kept 3 bases outside the gene matches. The CDR3 DNA reads as TGTGCCATCAGCGACAGGGGAGATAATTCACCCCTCCACTTT. It codes for CAISDRGDNSPLHF.

The chain recombines TRBV5-1 with TRBJ2-3; perhaps TRBD1 as D (6 bases). CDR1 is SGHRS, CDR2 YFSETQ, per germline. The CDR3 consists of 15 residues. V dropped 0 bases and J dropped 4 bases, with 12 bases sitting between them. The CDR3 nucleotides read TGCGCCAGCAGCTTGGGACCCAGGGGCGCAGATACGCAGTATTTT. Protein: CASSLGPRGADTQYF.